This T cell receptor (beta chain) stems from a study of technical replicates of blood from several donors. The V end lost 7 bases, the J end lost 1 base, and 16 bases lay between the germline ends. This CDR3 is built from 15 residues. Germline CDR1 is MNHEY and CDR2 is SVGAGI. Produced via immunoSEQ multiplex PCR; TCRdb's table is partial and in-frame only. The sample carries around 79,000 clones, around 92% recorded once. Material: T cells isolated from PBMCs. The TCR comes from a human donor in good health. Some clones in this sample may be carry-over from other donors' samples. The V and J genes are TRBV6-5 and TRBJ1-2; perhaps TRBD1 as D (5 bases). The chain's CDR3 is CASNALRGDNYGYTF. In DNA, the CDR3 is TGTGCCAGCAACGCTCTCCGGGGGGATAACTATGGCTACACCTTC.